This TCR beta chain is from a study of shared clonotypes between healthy human individuals. Remarks on this clone: What it binds is unknown.

In the CD4+ fraction, cells were divided into CD45RA+ naive and CD45RA-negative memory subsets. General study points: Collection of samples was limited to blood; tissue repertoires likely differ. Rarefaction analysis demonstrated incomplete sorted-subset sequencing notwithstanding large depth. A reduction in generation probabilities was seen for non-shared clonotypes relative to those shared by all four donors.

Data came from immunoSEQ multiplex PCR; TCRdb stores just in-frame clones and leaves some out. There are 500,000 or so clones in the sample; approximately 95% occur only once, and about 0.06% lies in the top ten. Specimen: naive CD4+ T cells sorted from blood. Indicated subset: CD45RA+ positively selected. The TCR was taken from a woman aged 25-40 years in good health.

Here the CDR3 reads CASSPYDGQDKAFF. The CDR3 DNA sequence: TGCGCCAGCAGCCCATATGATGGCCAGGATAAAGCTTTCTTT. This rearrangement joins TRBV5-1 to TRBJ1-1; D gene unclear. Trimming took off 4 bases at V and 9 bases at J, with 19 bases between the two ends. The V gene's germline CDR1 is SGHRS and CDR2 YFSETQ. The CDR3 totals 14 residues.